A selection of T cell receptor beta chains follows, all from one sample in a study of T-cell memory formation after mild COVID-19. TCRdb re-called the 5' RACE reads through MiXCR, storing one row per CDR3 protein. Among about 340,000 distinct CDR3 sequences, 20% to 25% were seen once, and the ten largest hold approximately 12%. The source material was PBMCs or a T cell subset sorted from them (not recorded which). These receptors all stem from an adult woman who had mild COVID-19 (a few samples of this study predate the infection). Cell type and time point are not known. The CDR3 runs from the conserved cysteine through the conserved F or W. The order of the fields is clone size, J gene, V gene, D gene, CDR3 DNA, CDR3 protein. A D gene is named only where the DNA matches it firmly. Clone size is given for some rows only: seen once, a few or many times, or a class if the clone is expanded.

clone_size: NA; j_call: TRBJ1-1; v_call: TRBV11-2; d_call: NA; cdr3_nt: TGTGCCAGCAGCTCCCCTGCGGGGCAGGGCATAGCTTTCTTT; cdr3_aa: CASSSPAGQGIAFF
clone_size: few; j_call: TRBJ2-5; v_call: TRBV9; d_call: NA; cdr3_nt: TGTGCCAGCAGCCCTCGTACGGCGTTAGGGGAGACCCAGTACTTC; cdr3_aa: CASSPRTALGETQYF
clone_size: NA; j_call: TRBJ1-1; v_call: TRBV12-3/TRBV12-4; d_call: NA; cdr3_nt: TGTGCCAGCAGGGGGGGACCTGAAGCTTTCTTT; cdr3_aa: CASRGGPEAFF
clone_size: few; j_call: TRBJ2-1; v_call: TRBV20-1; d_call: NA; cdr3_nt: TGCAGTGCTACAGGGGTCAGCTCCTACAATGAGCAGTTCTTC; cdr3_aa: CSATGVSSYNEQFF
clone_size: NA; j_call: TRBJ2-1; v_call: TRBV7-2; d_call: NA; cdr3_nt: TGTGCCAGCAGCGTAGGGCCGTACAATGAGCAGTTCTTC; cdr3_aa: CASSVGPYNEQFF
clone_size: few; j_call: TRBJ2-7; v_call: TRBV7-2; d_call: TRBD2; cdr3_nt: TGTGCCAGCAGCTCTGGACTAGTGGGCGAGCAGTACTTC; cdr3_aa: CASSSGLVGEQYF
clone_size: NA; j_call: TRBJ2-1; v_call: TRBV29-1; d_call: NA; cdr3_nt: TGCAGCGTTTTTGTCTTCAGTAGAGGTGAGCAGCTCTTC; cdr3_aa: CSVFVFSRGEQLF
clone_size: many; j_call: TRBJ2-2; v_call: TRBV5-1; d_call: TRBD1; cdr3_nt: TGCGCCAGCAGACAGGGGGCGAGCACCGGGGAGCTGTTTTTT; cdr3_aa: CASRQGASTGELFF
clone_size: NA; j_call: TRBJ2-5; v_call: TRBV12-3/TRBV12-4; d_call: NA; cdr3_nt: TGTGCCAGCAGCACAAGGGTGACCCAGTACTTC; cdr3_aa: CASSTRVTQYF
clone_size: few; j_call: TRBJ2-5; v_call: TRBV7-9; d_call: NA; cdr3_nt: TGTGCCAGCAGCCCGCAGGGACAAGAGACCCAGTACTTC; cdr3_aa: CASSPQGQETQYF
clone_size: few; j_call: TRBJ2-1; v_call: TRBV11-2; d_call: NA; cdr3_nt: TGTGCCAGCAGGAAATCCGGGAGACCCAATGAGCAGTTCTTC; cdr3_aa: CASRKSGRPNEQFF
clone_size: NA; j_call: TRBJ1-3; v_call: TRBV7-9; d_call: NA; cdr3_nt: TGTGCCAGCAGCTCGACCTCTGGAAACACCATATATTTT; cdr3_aa: CASSSTSGNTIYF
clone_size: few; j_call: TRBJ1-2; v_call: TRBV7-2; d_call: NA; cdr3_nt: TGTGCCAGCAGCTTTCAAAGGGGTTCCAACTATGGCTACACCTTC; cdr3_aa: CASSFQRGSNYGYTF
clone_size: NA; j_call: TRBJ2-3; v_call: TRBV3-1; d_call: TRBD2; cdr3_nt: TGTGCCAGCAGCCAAGGGGTACTAGCGGGGGGTAACACAGATACGCAGTATTTT; cdr3_aa: CASSQGVLAGGNTDTQYF
clone_size: many; j_call: TRBJ2-7; v_call: TRBV3-1; d_call: TRBD2; cdr3_nt: TGTGCCAGCAGCCTACGCCCGACTAGCGGGAGCTACGAGCAGTACTTC; cdr3_aa: CASSLRPTSGSYEQYF
clone_size: NA; j_call: TRBJ1-1; v_call: TRBV29-1; d_call: NA; cdr3_nt: TGCAGCGTTCTAGGGGGAGGGAACACTGAAGCTTTCTTT; cdr3_aa: CSVLGGGNTEAFF
clone_size: NA; j_call: TRBJ2-5; v_call: TRBV20-1; d_call: NA; cdr3_nt: TGCAGTGCTTGGACGGTACAAGAGACCCAGTACTTC; cdr3_aa: CSAWTVQETQYF
clone_size: NA; j_call: TRBJ1-1; v_call: TRBV3-1; d_call: NA; cdr3_nt: TGTGCCAGCAGCCAAGCCGGGGGCGCGACTTTCTTT; cdr3_aa: CASSQAGGATFF
clone_size: NA; j_call: TRBJ2-1; v_call: TRBV24-1; d_call: NA; cdr3_nt: TGTGCCACCAGTGATTTACAGGGATACAATGAGCAGTTCTTC; cdr3_aa: CATSDLQGYNEQFF
clone_size: few; j_call: TRBJ1-2; v_call: TRBV30; d_call: NA; cdr3_nt: TGTGCCTGGAGTGAGTGGGGAGGCTACACCTTC; cdr3_aa: CAWSEWGGYTF
clone_size: NA; j_call: TRBJ1-4; v_call: TRBV5-1; d_call: TRBD1; cdr3_nt: TGCGCCAGCAGCGCCCGGACAGGGGAAAAACTGTTTTTT; cdr3_aa: CASSARTGEKLFF
clone_size: NA; j_call: TRBJ2-1; v_call: TRBV15; d_call: NA; cdr3_nt: TGTGCCACCAGCAGAGACAGGGTTCATGTCAATGAGCAGTTCTTC; cdr3_aa: CATSRDRVHVNEQFF
clone_size: few; j_call: TRBJ2-3; v_call: TRBV6-4; d_call: TRBD2; cdr3_nt: TGTGCCAGCAGTGACTCCAAGCGGGGGGGGCCAGATACGCAGTATTTT; cdr3_aa: CASSDSKRGGPDTQYF
clone_size: NA; j_call: TRBJ2-5; v_call: TRBV5-6; d_call: TRBD2; cdr3_nt: TGTGCCAGCAGCCTGATCCTAGCGGAGGTCCTCCAAGAGACCCAGTACTTC; cdr3_aa: CASSLILAEVLQETQYF
clone_size: NA; j_call: TRBJ1-2; v_call: TRBV9; d_call: NA; cdr3_nt: TGTGCCAGCAGCGCCCCAGGATATACTAACTATGGCTACACCTTC; cdr3_aa: CASSAPGYTNYGYTF
clone_size: NA; j_call: TRBJ2-6; v_call: TRBV29-1; d_call: NA; cdr3_nt: TGCAGCGTTCGGCCGTACGGGGCCAACGTCCTGACTTTC; cdr3_aa: CSVRPYGANVLTF
clone_size: few; j_call: TRBJ1-2; v_call: TRBV7-6; d_call: NA; cdr3_nt: TGTGCCAGCAGCCAGGGACTTCCCTATGGCTACACCTTC; cdr3_aa: CASSQGLPYGYTF
clone_size: NA; j_call: TRBJ2-7; v_call: TRBV5-6; d_call: NA; cdr3_nt: TGTGCCAGCAGCTTTGGGGCGGGAAACTTATACGAGCAGTACTTC; cdr3_aa: CASSFGAGNLYEQYF
clone_size: few; j_call: TRBJ2-7; v_call: TRBV15; d_call: NA; cdr3_nt: TGTGCCACCCAGACCGTGCGGGGGCAGTACTTC; cdr3_aa: CATQTVRGQYF
clone_size: few; j_call: TRBJ2-4; v_call: TRBV20-1; d_call: TRBD2; cdr3_nt: TGCAGTGCTAGTCCCGGGACTATTGGAAACATTCAGTACTTC; cdr3_aa: CSASPGTIGNIQYF
clone_size: NA; j_call: TRBJ2-6; v_call: TRBV12-3/TRBV12-4; d_call: TRBD1; cdr3_nt: TGTGCCAGCAGTATTGGACAGGCAGGGCCCAACGTCCTGACTTTC; cdr3_aa: CASSIGQAGPNVLTF
clone_size: NA; j_call: TRBJ2-5; v_call: TRBV29-1; d_call: TRBD2; cdr3_nt: TGCAGCGTTGAAGATCGGGGACTAGCGGGACCGCAAGAGACCCAGTACTTC; cdr3_aa: CSVEDRGLAGPQETQYF
clone_size: NA; j_call: TRBJ1-1; v_call: TRBV7-9; d_call: NA; cdr3_nt: TGTGCCAGCAGCTTTACGACAGGACTTAAGAACACTGAAGCTTTCTTT; cdr3_aa: CASSFTTGLKNTEAFF
clone_size: few; j_call: TRBJ1-5; v_call: TRBV20-1; d_call: TRBD1; cdr3_nt: TGCAGTGCTAGGAAGACAGGGGGCCGTCAGCCCCAGCATTTT; cdr3_aa: CSARKTGGRQPQHF
clone_size: few; j_call: TRBJ2-2; v_call: TRBV6-1; d_call: NA; cdr3_nt: TGTGCCAGCACTGGGGGAACGAACACCGGGGAGCTGTTTTTT; cdr3_aa: CASTGGTNTGELFF
clone_size: NA; j_call: TRBJ1-1; v_call: TRBV12-3/TRBV12-4; d_call: NA; cdr3_nt: TGTGCCACCTCTTTGTCCCCTAGCATTAACACTGAAGCTTTCTTT; cdr3_aa: CATSLSPSINTEAFF
clone_size: NA; j_call: TRBJ2-7; v_call: TRBV29-1; d_call: TRBD2; cdr3_nt: TGCAGCGTTAGAGCGGGAGGGGAGCAGTACTTC; cdr3_aa: CSVRAGGEQYF
clone_size: NA; j_call: TRBJ2-7; v_call: TRBV4-1; d_call: TRBD1; cdr3_nt: TGCGCCAGCAGCCTCTCTGGTGAGGACAGGGGCTACGAGCAGTACTTC; cdr3_aa: CASSLSGEDRGYEQYF
clone_size: few; j_call: TRBJ1-2; v_call: TRBV6-5; d_call: NA; cdr3_nt: TGTGCCAGCAGTTACTCGAAACTATCTGGTGGCTACACCTTC; cdr3_aa: CASSYSKLSGGYTF
clone_size: many; j_call: TRBJ1-2; v_call: TRBV11-3; d_call: NA; cdr3_nt: TGTGCCAGCAGCTTCGGCCGGGGTGGTGGCTACACCTTC; cdr3_aa: CASSFGRGGGYTF
clone_size: few; j_call: TRBJ2-5; v_call: TRBV4-3; d_call: NA; cdr3_nt: TGCGCCAGCAGCCCCTCCTGGCGCGGCCAAGAGACCCAGTACTTC; cdr3_aa: CASSPSWRGQETQYF